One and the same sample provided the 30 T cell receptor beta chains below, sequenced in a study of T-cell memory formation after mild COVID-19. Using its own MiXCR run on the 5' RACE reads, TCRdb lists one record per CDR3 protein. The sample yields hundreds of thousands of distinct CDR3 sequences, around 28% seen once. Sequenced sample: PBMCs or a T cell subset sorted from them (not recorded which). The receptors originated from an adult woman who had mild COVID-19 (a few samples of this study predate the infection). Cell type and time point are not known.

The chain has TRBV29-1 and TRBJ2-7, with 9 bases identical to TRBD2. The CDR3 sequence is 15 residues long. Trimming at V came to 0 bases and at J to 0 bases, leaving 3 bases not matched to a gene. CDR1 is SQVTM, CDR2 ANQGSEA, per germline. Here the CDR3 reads CSVEEGGRGSYEQYF. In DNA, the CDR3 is TGCAGCGTTGAAGAGGGCGGGAGGGGCTCCTACGAGCAGTACTTC.

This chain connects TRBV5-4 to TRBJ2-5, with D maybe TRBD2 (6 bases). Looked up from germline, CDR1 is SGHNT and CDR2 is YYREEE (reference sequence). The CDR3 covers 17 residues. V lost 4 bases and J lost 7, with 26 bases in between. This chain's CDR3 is CASSQGMGLDTGRTQYF. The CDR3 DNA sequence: TGTGCCAGCAGCCAAGGGATGGGACTCGATACGGGGAGGACCCAGTACTTC.

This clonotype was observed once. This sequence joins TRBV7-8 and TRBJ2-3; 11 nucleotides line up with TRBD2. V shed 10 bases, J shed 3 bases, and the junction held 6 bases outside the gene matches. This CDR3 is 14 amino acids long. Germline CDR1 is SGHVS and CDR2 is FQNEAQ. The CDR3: CATLLAGETDTQYF. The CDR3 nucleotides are TGTGCCACCCTACTAGCGGGGGAAACAGATACGCAGTATTTT.

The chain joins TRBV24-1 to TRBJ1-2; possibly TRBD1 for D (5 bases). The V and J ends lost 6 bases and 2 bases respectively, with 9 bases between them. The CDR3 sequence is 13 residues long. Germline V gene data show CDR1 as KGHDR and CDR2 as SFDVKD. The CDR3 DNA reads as TGTGCCACCAGTATGACAGCAAACTATGGCTACACCTTC. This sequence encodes CATSMTANYGYTF.

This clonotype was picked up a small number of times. The CDR3 region has the DNA TGTGCCAGCAGCTTGGCGAATACCTACGAGCAGTACTTC. Protein product: CASSLANTYEQYF. This chain links TRBV5-4 with TRBJ2-7; D uncertain. V lost 0 bases and J lost 2, with 6 bases in between. The CDR3 loop spans 13 amino acids. In germline, CDR1 is SGHNT, CDR2 YYREEE (reference sequence).

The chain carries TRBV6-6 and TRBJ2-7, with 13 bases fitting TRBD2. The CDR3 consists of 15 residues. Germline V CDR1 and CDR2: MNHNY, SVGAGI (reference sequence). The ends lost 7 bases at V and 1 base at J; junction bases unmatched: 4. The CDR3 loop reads CASMKGLAGSYEQYF. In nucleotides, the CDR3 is TGTGCCAGCATGAAGGGACTAGCGGGATCCTACGAGCAGTACTTC.

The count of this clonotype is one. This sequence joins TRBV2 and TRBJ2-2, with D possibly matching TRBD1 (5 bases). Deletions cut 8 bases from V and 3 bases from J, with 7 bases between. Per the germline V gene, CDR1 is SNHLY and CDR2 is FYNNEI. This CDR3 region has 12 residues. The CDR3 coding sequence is TGTGCCAGCCGGACACACACCGGGGAGCTGTTTTTT. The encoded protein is CASRTHTGELFF.

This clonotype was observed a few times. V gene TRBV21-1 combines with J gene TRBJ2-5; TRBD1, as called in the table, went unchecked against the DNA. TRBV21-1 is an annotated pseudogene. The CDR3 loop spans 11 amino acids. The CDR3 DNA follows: TGTGCCAATACGAGGGGAGAGACCCAGTACTTC. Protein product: CANTRGETQYF.

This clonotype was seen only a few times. The CDR3 bases are TGTGCCAGCAGCGCCCAACAGGGGCCACGCTATGGCTACACCTTC. Translating it yields CASSAQQGPRYGYTF. The genes are TRBV7-2 and TRBJ1-2; TRBD1 agrees at 7 bases. Germline trimming cut 5 bases from V and 4 bases from J; bases unmatched to any gene: 10. The CDR3 covers 15 residues. Germline V lookup: CDR1 SGHTA, CDR2 FQGNSA.

CDR3 nucleotide sequence: TGTGCCAGCACCCGGGGACAGTCTAGCACAGATACGCAGTATTTT. Encoded protein: CASTRGQSSTDTQYF. The V and J genes are TRBV9 and TRBJ2-3, with TRBD1 matching 7 bases. The CDR3 totals 15 residues. The germline V gene has CDR1 SGDLS and CDR2 YYNGEE. V lost 6 bases, J lost 0 bases, and 7 bases stayed unmatched.

CDR3 in amino acids: CATSDWDYFANTGELFF. For the CDR3, the DNA is TGTGCCACCAGTGATTGGGACTACTTCGCGAACACCGGGGAGCTGTTTTTT. The gene calls are TRBV24-1 and TRBJ2-2, with 7 bases lining up with TRBD2. This CDR3 contains 17 residues. The V segment lost 2 bases and the J segment 0 bases; nucleotides outside the gene matches: 5. Per germline, CDR1 KGHDR and CDR2 SFDVKD.

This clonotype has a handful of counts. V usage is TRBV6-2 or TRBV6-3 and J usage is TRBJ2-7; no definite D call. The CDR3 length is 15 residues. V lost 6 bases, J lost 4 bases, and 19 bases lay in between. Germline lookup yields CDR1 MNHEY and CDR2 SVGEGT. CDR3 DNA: TGTGCCAGCAGACAAGGCCCTTCACCTTTTTACGAGCAGTACTTC. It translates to CASRQGPSPFYEQYF.

The CDR3 DNA follows: TGTGCCAGCAGCTGGGGCGGGGGACAAGATACGCAGTATTTT. Translating it yields CASSWGGGQDTQYF. V usage is TRBV11-3 and J usage is TRBJ2-3, with D possibly being TRBD2 (7 bases). V lost 4 bases and J 5 bases, leaving 13 bases between the germline ends. The germline gives CDR1 SGHNT, CDR2 YENEEA. CDR3 length equals 14 residues.

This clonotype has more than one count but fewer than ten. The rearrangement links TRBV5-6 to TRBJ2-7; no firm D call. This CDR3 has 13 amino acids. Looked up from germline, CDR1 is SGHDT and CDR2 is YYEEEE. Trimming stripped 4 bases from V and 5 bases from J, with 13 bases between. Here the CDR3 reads CASSPIGRDEQYF. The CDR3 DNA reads TGTGCCAGCAGCCCCATCGGCCGCGACGAGCAGTACTTC. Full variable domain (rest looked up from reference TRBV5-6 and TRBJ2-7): DAGVTQSPTHLIKTRGQQVTLRCSPKSGHDTVSWYQQALGQGPQFIFQYYEEEERQRGNFPDRFSGHQFPNYSSELNVNALLLGDSALYLCASSPIGRDEQYFGPGTRLTVT.

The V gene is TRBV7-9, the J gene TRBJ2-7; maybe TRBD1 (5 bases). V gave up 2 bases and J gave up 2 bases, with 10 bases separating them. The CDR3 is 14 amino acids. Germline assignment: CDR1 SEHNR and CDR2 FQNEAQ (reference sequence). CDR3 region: CASSLITGPYEQYF. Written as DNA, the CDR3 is TGTGCCAGCAGCTTAATAACAGGCCCCTACGAGCAGTACTTC.

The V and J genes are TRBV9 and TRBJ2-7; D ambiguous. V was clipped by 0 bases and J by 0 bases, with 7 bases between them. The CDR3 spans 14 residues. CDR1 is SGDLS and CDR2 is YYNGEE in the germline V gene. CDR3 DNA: TGTGCCAGCAGCGTAGCAGGCCACTCCTACGAGCAGTACTTC. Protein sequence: CASSVAGHSYEQYF.

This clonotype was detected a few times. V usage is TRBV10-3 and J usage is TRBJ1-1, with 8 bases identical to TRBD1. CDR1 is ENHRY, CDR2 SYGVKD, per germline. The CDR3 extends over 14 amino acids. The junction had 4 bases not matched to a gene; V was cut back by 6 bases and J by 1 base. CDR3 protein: CAISEGTGNTEAFF. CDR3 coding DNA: TGTGCCATCAGCGAAGGGACAGGGAACACTGAAGCTTTCTTT.

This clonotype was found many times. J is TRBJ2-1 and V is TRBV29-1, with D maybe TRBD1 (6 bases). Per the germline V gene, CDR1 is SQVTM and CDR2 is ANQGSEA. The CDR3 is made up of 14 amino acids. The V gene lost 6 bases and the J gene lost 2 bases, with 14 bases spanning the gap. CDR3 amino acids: CSVTGQGTYNEQFF. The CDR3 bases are TGCAGCGTCACAGGGCAGGGGACCTACAATGAGCAGTTCTTC.

The CDR3 here is CATSGGAGYPYEQYF. CDR3 in DNA: TGTGCCACCAGCGGGGGAGCAGGTTACCCCTACGAGCAGTACTTC. The chain links TRBV24-1 to TRBJ2-7; a weak D match, TRBD2 (6 bases). V was pared by 7 bases and J by 2 bases, with 17 bases between. Germline CDR1 and CDR2: KGHDR and SFDVKD. CDR3 length equals 15 residues.

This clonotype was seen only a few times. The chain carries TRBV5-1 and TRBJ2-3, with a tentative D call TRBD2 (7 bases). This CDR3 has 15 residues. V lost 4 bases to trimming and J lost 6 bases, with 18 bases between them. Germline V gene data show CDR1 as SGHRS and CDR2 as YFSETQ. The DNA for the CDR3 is TGCGCCAGCAGCCCGGCGGCGGGGGCTCGGGATACGCAGTATTTT. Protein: CASSPAAGARDTQYF.

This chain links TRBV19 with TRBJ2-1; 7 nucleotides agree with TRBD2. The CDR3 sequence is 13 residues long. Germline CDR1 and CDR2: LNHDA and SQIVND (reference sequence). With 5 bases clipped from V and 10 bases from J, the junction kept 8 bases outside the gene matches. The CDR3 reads CASSPASGAEQFF. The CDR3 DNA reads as TGTGCCAGTAGTCCGGCTAGCGGAGCAGAGCAGTTCTTC.

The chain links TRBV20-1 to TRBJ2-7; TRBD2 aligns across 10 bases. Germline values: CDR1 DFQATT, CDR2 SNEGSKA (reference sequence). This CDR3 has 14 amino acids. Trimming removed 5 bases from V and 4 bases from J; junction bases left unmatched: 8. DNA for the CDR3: TGCAGTGCTGCCCCTAGCGGGGGCTTATACGAGCAGTACTTC. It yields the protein CSAAPSGGLYEQYF.

CDR3 DNA sequence: TGCAGTGCTATAACCGGACAGGCATACTCCGAGCAGTACTTC. As protein: CSAITGQAYSEQYF. V gene TRBV20-1 combines with J gene TRBJ2-7, with 7 bases fitting TRBD1. CDR1 is DFQATT, CDR2 SNEGSKA, per germline (reference sequence). Unmatched junction bases numbered 12, after V lost 4 bases and J lost 6 bases. The CDR3 has 14 amino acids.

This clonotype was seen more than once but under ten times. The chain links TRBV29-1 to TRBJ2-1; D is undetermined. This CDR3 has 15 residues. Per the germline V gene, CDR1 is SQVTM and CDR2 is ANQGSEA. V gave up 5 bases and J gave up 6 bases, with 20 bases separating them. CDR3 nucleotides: TGCAGCGTTCGGAATATAGGAGACCTAGTCAATGAGCAGTTCTTC. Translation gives CSVRNIGDLVNEQFF.

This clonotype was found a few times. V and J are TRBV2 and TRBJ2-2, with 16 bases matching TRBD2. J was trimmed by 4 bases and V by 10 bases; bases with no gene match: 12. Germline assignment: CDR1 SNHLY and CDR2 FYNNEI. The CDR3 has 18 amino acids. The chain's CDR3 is CAIKLGLAGGPSTGELFF. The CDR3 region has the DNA TGTGCCATCAAACTGGGACTAGCGGGGGGGCCGAGCACCGGGGAGCTGTTTTTT.

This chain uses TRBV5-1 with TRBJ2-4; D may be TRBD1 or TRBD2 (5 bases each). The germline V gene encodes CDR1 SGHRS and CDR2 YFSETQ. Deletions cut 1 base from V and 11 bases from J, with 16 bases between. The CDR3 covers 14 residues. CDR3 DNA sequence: TGCGCCAGCAGCTTGTCGGGGACCGAACACGTTCAGTACTTC. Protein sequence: CASSLSGTEHVQYF.

Here the CDR3 reads CASSQGSVRDSYYEQYF. CDR3 nucleotides: TGTGCCAGCAGCCAAGGGTCCGTAAGGGACAGCTACTACGAGCAGTACTTC. The chain couples TRBV4-2 to TRBJ2-7; 7 bases match TRBD1. The CDR3 extends over 17 amino acids. Germline V gene data show CDR1 as LGHNA and CDR2 as YNFKEQ. J was trimmed by 3 bases and V by 1 base; bases with no gene match: 12.

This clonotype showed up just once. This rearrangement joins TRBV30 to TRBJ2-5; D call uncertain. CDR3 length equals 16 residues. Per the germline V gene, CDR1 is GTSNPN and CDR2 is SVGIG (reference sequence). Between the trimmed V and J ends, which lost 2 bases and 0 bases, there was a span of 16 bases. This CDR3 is CAWSSYRTEYQETQYF. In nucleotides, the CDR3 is TGTGCCTGGAGTTCATACCGGACGGAGTACCAAGAGACCCAGTACTTC.

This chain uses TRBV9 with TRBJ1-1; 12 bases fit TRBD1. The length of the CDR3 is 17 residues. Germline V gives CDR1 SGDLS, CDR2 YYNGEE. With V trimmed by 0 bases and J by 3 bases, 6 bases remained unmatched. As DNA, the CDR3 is TGTGCCAGCAGCGTAGGGGACAGGGGGCTAAGGGACACTGAAGCTTTCTTT. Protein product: CASSVGDRGLRDTEAFF.

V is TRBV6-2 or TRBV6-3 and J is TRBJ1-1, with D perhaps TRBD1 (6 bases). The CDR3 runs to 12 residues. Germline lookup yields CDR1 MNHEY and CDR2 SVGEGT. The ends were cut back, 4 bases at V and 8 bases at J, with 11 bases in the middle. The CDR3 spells CASSLIQGEAFF. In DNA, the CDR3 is TGTGCCAGCAGTTTAATACAGGGAGAAGCTTTCTTT.